This TCR beta chain comes out of a study of blood T cell repertoires in COVID-19. Original handling: Reference gene primer amplification in the assay estimated nucleated cell counts. Produced via immunoSEQ multiplex PCR; TCRdb's table is partial and in-frame only. The D gene and trimming were derived from the DNA, and the V and J assignments and clone size from that table. The repertoire consists of approximately 270,000 clones, with approximately 89% occurring once and the leading ten covering roughly 2.9%. Participants came from some 26 US areas, aged roughly 18 to 89 years. Participants reported their clinical history, and cohort assignment relied on those reports. Contact with a PCR-confirmed or clinician-diagnosed COVID-19 case occurred within 2 weeks of entry. Trimming stripped 0 bases from V and 9 bases from J, with 18 bases between. The CDR3 is made up of 15 amino acids. Looked up from germline, CDR1 is GTSNPN and CDR2 is SVGIG (reference sequence).

Input material: PBMCs or T cells enriched from blood (not recorded which). V and J are TRBV30 and TRBJ1-5; a weak D match, TRBD1 (5 bases). The TCR sequence derives from a man aged 40-55 years who had been exposed to COVID-19. The CDR3 coding sequence is TGTGCCTGGAGTGTACTGGGGCAGGGTACCCGGCCCCAGCATTTT. Residues: CAWSVLGQGTRPQHF.